These T cell receptor beta chains were read from a single sample in a study of blood T cell repertoires in COVID-19. The table came from immunoSEQ multiplex PCR; TCRdb's copy has only in-frame clones and leaves some out. Altogether about 280,000 clones are present, about 85% being singletons, with the ten largest covering 2% to 3%. The sample was PBMCs or T cells enriched from blood (not recorded which). The source is a woman between 45 and 60 years old who had recovered from COVID-19. Both conserved end residues are part of each CDR3.

TRBV19	CASFLRDTEAFF
TRBV5-1	CASSLADSSGNTIYF
TRBV7-9	CASSFASGGLTDTQYF
TRBV18	CASSPYSGYQETQYF
TRBV3-1/TRBV3-2	CASSQGLAGETGELFF
TRBV7-2	CASSPQTGLNTEAFF
TRBV18	CASSPAPGNQPQHF
TRBV7-9	CASKGQLAAPGSGANVLTF
TRBV6-5	CASRTGQGALEKLFF
TRBV10-1	CAGRFSGGVIYEQYF
TRBV20-1	CSAWTGYEQYF
TRBV19	CASQSLGAGGDTQYF
TRBV10-2	CASYYGDRGVAEAFF
TRBV27	CASSLKPGISASTDTQYF
TRBV19	CASSSNPRATEAFF
TRBV3-1/TRBV3-2	CASRRTGTSLRGANVLTF
TRBV5-1	CASSSSLGQGSYEQYF
TRBV19	CATSGRARNEQFF
TRBV9	CASSEREHRGHLHF
TRBV5-1	CASSPRAGRALNEQFF
TRBV5-1	CASSLGLAGGDYEQYF